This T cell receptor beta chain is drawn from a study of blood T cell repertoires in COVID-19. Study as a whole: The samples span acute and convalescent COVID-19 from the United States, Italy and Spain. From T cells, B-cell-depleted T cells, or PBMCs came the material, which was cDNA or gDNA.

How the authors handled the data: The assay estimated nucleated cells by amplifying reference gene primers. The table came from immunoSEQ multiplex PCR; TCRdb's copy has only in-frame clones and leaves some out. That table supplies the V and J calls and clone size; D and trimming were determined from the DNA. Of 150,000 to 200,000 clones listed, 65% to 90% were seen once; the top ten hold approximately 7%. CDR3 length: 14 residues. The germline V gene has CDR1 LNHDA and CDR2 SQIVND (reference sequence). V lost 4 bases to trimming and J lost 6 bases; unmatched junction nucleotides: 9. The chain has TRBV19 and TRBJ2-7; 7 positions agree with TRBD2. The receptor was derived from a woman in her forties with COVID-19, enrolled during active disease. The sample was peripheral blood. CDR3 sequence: CASSTTSADPEQYV. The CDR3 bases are TGTGCCAGTAGTACAACTAGCGCCGACCCCGAGCAGTACGTC.